The 31 T cell receptor beta chains below all came from one sample that was sequenced in a study of cytomegalovirus exposure and HLA in healthy donors. PCR used 60 Vbeta primers and 13 Jbeta primers. Produced via immunoSEQ multiplex PCR; TCRdb's table is partial and in-frame only. The sample gives some 140,000 clones, approximately 80% of which show up once; roughly 10% is in the top ten. Sequenced material: PBMCs. All receptors derive from a woman aged 50 to 60 in good health and CMV-seropositive.

This clone was seen a few times. The J gene is TRBJ1-1, the V gene TRBV6-1; D call uncertain. V was pared by 4 bases and J by 5 bases, with 20 bases between. Germline CDR1 is MNHNS and CDR2 is SASEGT. This CDR3 has 16 amino acids. CDR3 bases: TGTGCCAGCAGTGGTTTGAGGGAGGCTTCGGGGACTGAAGCTTTCTTT. Translated: CASSGLREASGTEAFF.

CDR3 region: CASSLSEWELFF. Written as DNA, the CDR3 is TGTGCCAGCAGCTTGTCGGAGTGGGAGCTGTTTTTT. V is TRBV5-6 and J is TRBJ2-2; D gene uncertain. The CDR3 runs to 12 residues. Germline loops: CDR1 SGHDT, CDR2 YYEEEE. V was clipped by 1 base and J by 9 bases, with 7 bases between them. Full variable domain (rest looked up from reference TRBV5-6 and TRBJ2-2): DAGVTQSPTHLIKTRGQQVTLRCSPKSGHDTVSWYQQALGQGPQFIFQYYEEEERQRGNFPDRFSGHQFPNYSSELNVNALLLGDSALYLCASSLSEWELFFGEGSRLTVL.

The J gene is TRBJ2-1, the V gene TRBV6-4; 9 bases agree with TRBD1. CDR3 length: 16 amino acids. CDR1 MRHNA and CDR2 SNTAGT come from the germline V gene. The V and J ends lost 0 bases and 10 bases, in that order; junction bases with no gene match: 10. The CDR3 loop reads CASSDSSGTGLREQFF. CDR3 DNA sequence: TGTGCCAGCAGTGACTCCTCCGGGACAGGGTTACGAGAGCAGTTCTTC.

J is TRBJ2-1 and V is TRBV5-1; 8 nucleotides line up with TRBD1. V was clipped by 4 bases and J by 5 bases; unmatched bases: 11. This CDR3 has 16 amino acids. CDR1 is SGHRS, CDR2 YFSETQ, per germline. This CDR3 reads CASSPIWDRNNNEQFF. The CDR3 nucleotides are TGCGCCAGCAGCCCAATCTGGGACAGGAATAACAATGAGCAGTTCTTC.

Here the CDR3 DNA reads TGTGCCAGCAGTCGGGACAGGGTCTCTAGTCAGCCCCAGCATTTT. As protein: CASSRDRVSSQPQHF. The chain employs TRBV6-1 and TRBJ1-5; TRBD1 aligns across 9 bases. The V gene's germline CDR1 is MNHNS and CDR2 SASEGT. J lost 6 bases, V lost 5 bases, and 8 bases had no gene match. The CDR3 sequence is 15 residues long.

This chain uses TRBV19 with TRBJ2-7; 12 nucleotides align to TRBD2. The CDR3 totals 15 residues. CDR1 LNHDA and CDR2 SQIVND come from the germline V gene (reference sequence). The junction had 4 bases not matched to a gene; V was cut back by 7 bases and J by 0 bases. The chain's CDR3 is CASKLAGGPSYEQYF. CDR3 nucleotide sequence: TGTGCCAGTAAACTAGCGGGGGGCCCCTCCTACGAGCAGTACTTC. Full variable domain (outside the CDR3, taken from reference TRBV19 and TRBJ2-7): DGGITQSPKYLFRKEGQNVTLSCEQNLNHDAMYWYRQDPGQGLRLIYYSQIVNDFQKGDIAEGYSVSREKKESFPLTVTSAQKNPTAFYLCASKLAGGPSYEQYFGPGTRLTVT.

This clone was observed once. J is TRBJ1-3 and V is TRBV18, with a weak D call TRBD1 (6 bases). The germline CDR1 and CDR2 sequences are KGHSH and LQKENI. The CDR3 spans 16 residues. Trimming took off 6 bases at V and 3 bases at J, with 18 bases between the two ends. CDR3 nucleotide sequence: TGTGCCAGCTCCCCAATCCAGGGGATGGGTGGAAACACCATATATTTT. This encodes CASSPIQGMGGNTIYF.

The chain carries TRBV7-8 and TRBJ2-2; 8 positions match TRBD1. The V and J ends lost 4 bases and 1 base, in that order; junction bases with no gene match: 8. There are 17 residues in the CDR3. Germline CDR1 and CDR2: SGHVS and FQNEAQ. Here the CDR3 DNA reads TGTGCCAGCAGCTCCCTTTCCGGGACAGGGAACACCGGGGAGCTGTTTTTT. It is translated as CASSSLSGTGNTGELFF.

The rearrangement uses TRBV9 and TRBJ2-3; D is undetermined. Germline V CDR1 and CDR2: SGDLS, YYNGEE. CDR3 size: 13 residues. V lost 0 bases and J lost 4, with 6 bases in between. The CDR3, as DNA: TGTGCCAGCAGCGTAGGTACAGCAGATACGCAGTATTTT. Translated: CASSVGTADTQYF. Supplemented by reference TRBV9 and TRBJ2-3, the full variable domain reads DSGVTQTPKHLITATGQRVTLRCSPRSGDLSVYWYQQSLDQGLQFLIQYYNGEERAKGNILERFSAQQFPDLHSELNLSSLELGDSALYFCASSVGTADTQYFGPGTRLTVL.

The chain joins TRBV10-3 to TRBJ1-5; 9 bases fit TRBD1. Germline V gene lookup returns CDR1 ENHRY and CDR2 SYGVKD. This CDR3 contains 15 residues. After removal of 6 bases from V and 3 bases from J, the junction contained 6 bases not matched to a gene. The CDR3 here is CAIRHGQGNNQPQHF. DNA for the CDR3: TGTGCCATCAGACACGGACAGGGGAACAATCAGCCCCAGCATTTT.

This clone showed up just a few times. The V gene is TRBV9, the J gene TRBJ1-5; perhaps TRBD1 as D (5 bases). V gave up 3 bases and J gave up 7 bases, with 11 bases separating them. The CDR3 covers 13 residues. Germline values: CDR1 SGDLS, CDR2 YYNGEE. The CDR3 nucleotides are TGTGCCAGCAGCGCCACAGGTGACCAGCCCCAGCATTTT. This gives the protein CASSATGDQPQHF.

This sequence joins TRBV7-3 and TRBJ2-7; TRBD2 agrees at 14 bases. Germline V gives CDR1 SGHTA, CDR2 FQGTGA. V shed 5 bases and J 5 bases; nucleotides not matched to a gene: 8. CDR3 length: 16 residues. The CDR3 DNA reads as TGTGCCAGCAGCCTACAGACTAGCGGGGGGGTGGACGAGCAGTACTTC. Translation: CASSLQTSGGVDEQYF. The complete variable domain, with remaining parts taken from reference TRBV7-3 and TRBJ2-7, reads GAGVSQTPSNKVTEKGKYVELRCDPISGHTALYWYRQSLGQGPEFLIYFQGTGAADDSGLPNDRFFAVRPEGSVSTLKIQRTERGDSAVYLCASSLQTSGGVDEQYFGPGTRLTVT.

The gene calls are TRBV15 and TRBJ2-2; no clear D gene. The V gene's germline CDR1 is LNHNV and CDR2 YYDKDF (reference sequence). The V end lost 3 bases, the J end lost 4 bases, and 9 bases lay between the germline ends. The CDR3 covers 14 residues. Here the CDR3 DNA reads TGTGCCACCAGCAGGACCCCTAGCACCGGGGAGCTGTTTTTT. It yields the protein CATSRTPSTGELFF.

This chain links TRBV5-4 with TRBJ1-2, with 8 bases fitting TRBD1. The length of the CDR3 is 15 residues. CDR1 is SGHNT and CDR2 is YYREEE in the germline V gene (reference sequence). V lost 2 bases and J lost 7; bases outside the gene matches: 10. The CDR3 region is CASSFVDRGDGGYTF. CDR3 in DNA: TGTGCCAGCAGCTTCGTTGACAGGGGAGATGGTGGCTACACCTTC.

This clone was observed a handful of times. This chain connects TRBV5-1 to TRBJ2-5; the D is unclear. Germline V gene sequence: CDR1 SGHRS, CDR2 YFSETQ. The CDR3 is 12 amino acids. Deletions cut 3 bases from V and 5 bases from J, with 8 bases between. CDR3 coding DNA: TGCGCCAGCAGCTCCCGGTGGGAGACCCAGTACTTC. It is translated as CASSSRWETQYF.

V and J are TRBV5-1 and TRBJ1-4; a weak D match, TRBD1 (5 bases). V lost 0 bases and J 0 bases, leaving 12 bases between the germline ends. This CDR3 has 17 residues. Germline lookup yields CDR1 SGHRS and CDR2 YFSETQ. CDR3 sequence reads: CASSLEGRAATNEKLFF. Here the CDR3 DNA reads TGCGCCAGCAGCTTGGAAGGCAGGGCTGCAACTAATGAAAAACTGTTTTTT.

This clone was counted between two and nine times. This chain uses TRBV27 with TRBJ1-5; TRBD1 matches at 11 bases. V lost 6 bases, J lost 6 bases, and 1 base stayed unmatched. CDR1 is MNHEY, CDR2 SMNVEV, per germline (reference sequence). The CDR3 loop spans 13 amino acids. The CDR3 is CASRGTGGQPQHF. The CDR3, as DNA: TGTGCCAGCAGGGGGACAGGGGGTCAGCCCCAGCATTTT.

This clone has a handful of counts. This sequence joins TRBV28 and TRBJ2-3, with D perhaps TRBD2 (6 bases). Germline V gene lookup returns CDR1 MDHEN and CDR2 SYDVKM. Trimming stripped 2 bases from V and 0 bases from J, with 12 bases between. CDR3 length equals 16 residues. The DNA for the CDR3 is TGTGCCAGCAGTTTACTCGGGGACTGGAGCACAGATACGCAGTATTTT. Encoded protein: CASSLLGDWSTDTQYF. Complete variable domain (other parts from reference TRBV28 and TRBJ2-3): DVKVTQSSRYLVKRTGEKVFLECVQDMDHENMFWYRQDPGLGLRLIYFSYDVKMKEKGDIPEGYSVSREKKERFSLILESASTNQTSMYLCASSLLGDWSTDTQYFGPGTRLTVL.

The chain recombines TRBV7-8 with TRBJ2-1, with TRBD1 matching over 9 bases. The V segment lost 2 bases and the J segment 4 bases; nucleotides outside the gene matches: 6. CDR3 length: 16 residues. CDR1 is SGHVS and CDR2 is FQNEAQ in the germline V gene. CDR3 residues: CASSLLNRGLYNEQFF. CDR3 nucleotide sequence: TGTGCCAGCAGCTTATTGAACAGGGGGCTATACAATGAGCAGTTCTTC.

This clone was observed a few times. The CDR3, as DNA: TGTGCCAGTAGTATGAACAGGGCGTTTGAGCAGTTCTTC. Its protein is CASSMNRAFEQFF. The V and J genes are TRBV19 and TRBJ2-1, with a weak D call TRBD1 (6 bases). The germline gives CDR1 LNHDA, CDR2 SQIVND (reference sequence). Deletions cut 3 bases from V and 9 bases from J, with 12 bases between. The CDR3 extends over 13 amino acids.

Remarks on this clone: Given the absence of the conserved phenylalanine or tryptophan at the CDR3 end, a read error is likely. This chain joins TRBV4-2 and TRBJ1-1; no definite D call. Deletions cut 6 bases from V and 7 bases from J, with 21 bases between. Germline loops: CDR1 LGHNA, CDR2 YNFKEQ. The CDR3 is made up of 15 amino acids. In DNA, the CDR3 is TGTGCCAGCAGTCCTCTTTCGCCCGCTTCCGGTGAAGCTTTCCTT. Its protein product is CASSPLSPASGEAFL.

Here the CDR3 reads CASSERGGWNTEAFF. DNA for the CDR3: TGTGCCAGCAGCGAGAGAGGAGGATGGAACACTGAAGCTTTCTTT. This sequence joins TRBV9 and TRBJ1-1; D gene uncertain. The CDR3 runs 15 residues. Germline CDR1 SGDLS, CDR2 YYNGEE. Trimming stripped 3 bases from V and 1 base from J, with 13 bases between.

This chain connects TRBV19 to TRBJ2-6; no firm D call. The CDR3 length is 17 residues. The V and J ends lost 4 bases and 0 bases respectively, with 13 bases between them. CDR1 and CDR2 (germline): LNHDA, SQIVND (reference sequence). The CDR3, as DNA: TGTGCCAGTAGTAAACATTTTGACACCTCTGGGGCCAACGTCCTGACTTTC. It is translated as CASSKHFDTSGANVLTF.

The chain carries TRBV6-4 and TRBJ2-1; 10 nucleotides line up with TRBD2. Germline V gives CDR1 MRHNA, CDR2 SNTAGT. This CDR3 is 20 amino acids long. The V segment lost 2 bases and the J segment 2 bases; nucleotides outside the gene matches: 15. This CDR3 reads CASSDTLGPQRGGTYNEQFF. Written as DNA, the CDR3 is TGTGCCAGCAGTGACACCCTCGGACCCCAGCGGGGGGGGACCTACAATGAGCAGTTCTTC.

The rearrangement uses TRBV4-3 and TRBJ2-1, with D perhaps TRBD2 (5 bases). The germline V gene has CDR1 LGHNA and CDR2 YSLEER. This CDR3 has 15 residues. Trimming stripped 1 base from V and 9 bases from J, with 16 bases between. Here the CDR3 reads CASSQVPGRQGEQFF. Written as DNA, the CDR3 is TGCGCCAGCAGCCAAGTTCCGGGGAGACAAGGTGAGCAGTTCTTC.

This chain's CDR3 is CASSLEGQGADEQYF. CDR3 coding DNA: TGCGCCAGCAGCTTGGAGGGACAGGGGGCAGACGAGCAGTACTTC. J is TRBJ2-7 and V is TRBV5-1; 12 bases map to TRBD1. This CDR3 is 15 amino acids long. The ends lost 0 bases at V and 5 bases at J; junction bases unmatched: 3. CDR1 and CDR2 (germline): SGHRS, YFSETQ. Complete variable domain (other parts from reference TRBV5-1 and TRBJ2-7): KAGVTQTPRYLIKTRGQQVTLSCSPISGHRSVSWYQQTPGQGLQFLFEYFSETQRNKGNFPGRFSGRQFSNSRSEMNVSTLELGDSALYLCASSLEGQGADEQYFGPGTRLTVT.

This sequence joins TRBV5-6 and TRBJ1-5; perhaps TRBD1 as D (5 bases). This CDR3 is 19 amino acids long. Trimming took 0 bases from V and 3 from J, leaving 22 bases between them. Germline V gene lookup returns CDR1 SGHDT and CDR2 YYEEEE. As DNA, the CDR3 is TGTGCCAGCAGCTTGGCCCGTTGGGTAGCGGCAGGGAACAATCAGCCCCAGCATTTT. Its translation is CASSLARWVAAGNNQPQHF.

The chain employs TRBV2 and TRBJ1-4, with 8 bases that match TRBD1. The CDR3 totals 13 residues. V lost 11 bases to trimming and J lost 3 bases; unmatched junction nucleotides: 5. Germline V CDR1 and CDR2: SNHLY, FYNNEI. CDR3: CAGNRGSNEKLFF. The CDR3 DNA is TGTGCCGGTAACAGGGGGTCTAATGAAAAACTGTTTTTT.

The CDR3 region has the DNA TGTGCCAGCAGCGTAGATCCAGGGGGCGGGGAGACCCAGTACTTC. Protein: CASSVDPGGGETQYF. The V gene is TRBV9, the J gene TRBJ2-5; 8 positions match TRBD1. The CDR3 runs to 15 residues. The germline V gene has CDR1 SGDLS and CDR2 YYNGEE. Germline trimming cut 0 bases from V and 5 bases from J; bases unmatched to any gene: 6.

The chain has TRBV7-9 and TRBJ1-2; tentatively, D is TRBD1 (6 bases). The germline V gene encodes CDR1 SEHNR and CDR2 FQNEAQ (reference sequence). The ends were cut back, 5 bases at V and 2 bases at J, with 15 bases in the middle. CDR3 length: 15 residues. In DNA, the CDR3 is TGTGCCAGCAGCCCCCGACAGGACATAAACTATGGCTACACCTTC. Protein product: CASSPRQDINYGYTF.

The genes are TRBV9 and TRBJ1-4; 7 bases map to TRBD1. The V gene's germline CDR1 is SGDLS and CDR2 YYNGEE. This CDR3 has 15 amino acids. V lost 1 base and J lost 4; bases outside the gene matches: 4. CDR3 DNA: TGTGCCAGCAGCGTACGCACAGGGGTTAATGAAAAACTGTTTTTT. It is translated as CASSVRTGVNEKLFF.